This T cell receptor beta chain was obtained from a study of lymphopenia after photon versus proton radiotherapy. Germline CDR1 is LGHNA and CDR2 is YNFKEQ. The CDR3 runs 14 residues. The ends were cut back, 3 bases at V and 0 bases at J, with 6 bases in the middle. TCRdb keeps only in-frame clones here, not all; method: immunoSEQ multiplex PCR. Here the sample spans 20,000 to 30,000 clones, approximately 84% being singletons. Relative to its sample, this clone is large. The sequence derives from a man aged 40-50 years with gastric cancer. This chain connects TRBV4-2 to TRBJ1-5; D is undetermined. The specimen comprised peripheral blood, sampled from a patient treated with photon-based radiotherapy. The CDR3 DNA sequence: TGTGCCAGCAGCCAGGCCCATAGCAATCAGCCCCAGCATTTT. It yields the protein CASSQAHSNQPQHF.